These 31 T cell receptor beta chains share one sample of origin, sequenced in a study of blood T cells in healthy people across ages. A second 7 to 11 cycle PCR used barcoded and J-beta primers. From the 5' RACE reads, TCRdb called clonotypes with MiXCR, one entry per CDR3 protein. The sample records 1.6 million or so distinct CDR3 sequences, about 35% being singletons. The sample taken for sequencing was blood. Receptors were obtained from a woman aged 25 to 39 in good health.

The chain couples TRBV7-2 to TRBJ1-5; maybe TRBD1 (5 bases). Germline loops: CDR1 SGHTA, CDR2 FQGNSA. Trimming cost V 2 bases and J 4 bases, with 12 bases left between them. The CDR3 consists of 15 residues. The CDR3 region has the DNA TGTGCCAGCAGCTTATCAGTGGGGGGAAATCAGCCCCAGCATTTT. It is translated as CASSLSVGGNQPQHF.

The chain joins TRBV12-3 or TRBV12-4 to TRBJ1-1; D possibly corresponds to TRBD1 (5 bases). Trimming took off 10 bases at V and 0 bases at J, with 18 bases between the two ends. The length of the CDR3 is 15 residues. CDR3 sequence: CATKPRGGLNTEAFF. The DNA of the CDR3 is TGTGCCACCAAACCGAGGGGAGGATTGAACACTGAAGCTTTCTTT.

The chain has TRBV9 and TRBJ2-1; TRBD2 agrees at 8 bases. There are 18 residues in the CDR3. Per the germline V gene, CDR1 is SGDLS and CDR2 is YYNGEE. V trimming: 0 bases; J trimming: 0 bases; junction bases outside the gene matches: 8. CDR3 loop: CASSVDEGGGPSYNEQFF. CDR3 sequence (DNA): TGTGCCAGCAGCGTAGATGAGGGCGGGGGGCCCTCCTACAATGAGCAGTTCTTC.

This clonotype was found a few times. The rearrangement joins TRBV6-1 to TRBJ2-1; 13 nucleotides agree with TRBD2. The germline V gene has CDR1 MNHNS and CDR2 SASEGT. The V and J ends lost 10 bases and 4 bases, in that order; junction bases with no gene match: 4. The CDR3 loop spans 14 amino acids. The CDR3 sequence is CATRTSGSYNEQFF. The CDR3 region has the DNA TGTGCCACCCGGACTAGCGGGAGTTACAATGAGCAGTTCTTC.

The chain uses TRBV28 and TRBJ2-7, with TRBD2 as a possible D gene (6 bases). The CDR3 spans 13 residues. CDR1 is MDHEN, CDR2 SYDVKM, per germline. V was clipped by 5 bases and J by 1 base, with 9 bases between them. CDR3 sequence: CASSDRGSYEQYF. CDR3 DNA: TGTGCCAGCAGTGACCGGGGGTCCTACGAGCAGTACTTC. Based on the CDR3 plus reference TRBV28 and TRBJ2-7, the full variable domain is DVKVTQSSRYLVKRTGEKVFLECVQDMDHENMFWYRQDPGLGLRLIYFSYDVKMKEKGDIPEGYSVSREKKERFSLILESASTNQTSMYLCASSDRGSYEQYFGPGTRLTVT.

This clonotype was counted once. This CDR3 is missing its conserved last phenylalanine or tryptophan, likely due to a read error. The chain combines TRBV7-2 with TRBJ2-1; TRBD2 matches 10 bases. Germline lookup yields CDR1 SGHTA and CDR2 FQGNSA. This CDR3 has 16 amino acids. V was pared by 10 bases and J by 3 bases, with 12 bases of the junction left unmatched. CDR3 DNA sequence: TGTGCCAACAGATCTGGACTAGCGGCCAACTACAATGAGCAGTTCCTC. Its translation: CANRSGLAANYNEQFL.

This clonotype showed up many times. The chain links TRBV29-1 to TRBJ2-3, with D tentatively TRBD1 (5 bases). Between the trimmed V and J ends, which lost 3 bases and 3 bases, there was a span of 16 bases. The CDR3 runs to 15 residues. Germline V CDR1 and CDR2: SQVTM, ANQGSEA. The CDR3 region is CSVDPGRVETDTQYF. For the CDR3, the DNA is TGCAGCGTTGATCCGGGCAGGGTGGAGACAGATACGCAGTATTTT.

The chain is built from TRBV7-9 and TRBJ2-1; possibly TRBD1 for D (5 bases). The length of the CDR3 is 14 residues. With 5 bases removed from V and 6 bases from J, the gap between germline ends came to 14 bases. Germline V gene lookup returns CDR1 SEHNR and CDR2 FQNEAQ (reference sequence). In DNA form, the CDR3 reads TGTGCCAGCAGCCCCTTCATAAGGGGCAATGAGCAGTTCTTC. Encoded protein: CASSPFIRGNEQFF. Filled out from reference TRBV7-9 and TRBJ2-1, the complete variable domain reads DTGVSQNPRHKITKRGQNVTFRCDPISEHNRLYWYRQTLGQGPEFLTYFQNEAQLEKSRLLSDRFSAERPKGSFSTLEIQRTEQGDSAMYLCASSPFIRGNEQFFGPGTRLTVL.

A few counts support this clonotype. The chain uses TRBV6-2 or TRBV6-3 and TRBJ2-3, with D perhaps matching TRBD1 (6 bases). Trimming removed 6 bases from V and 10 bases from J, with 17 bases in between. CDR1 and CDR2 from the germline V gene are MNHEY and SVGEGT. The CDR3 is made up of 13 amino acids. This chain's CDR3 is CASSQPRTVSQYF. Written as DNA, the CDR3 is TGTGCCAGCAGCCAACCTAGGACAGTTTCGCAGTATTTT.

The V call is TRBV20-1, the J call TRBJ1-1, with D hard to call. Germline V gene data show CDR1 as DFQATT and CDR2 as SNEGSKA (reference sequence). The length of the CDR3 is 13 residues. DNA of the CDR3: TGCATTGGGGAGCTGGGAATGAACACTGAAGCTTTCTTT. Protein sequence: CIGELGMNTEAFF.

A few counts support this clonotype. The V and J genes are TRBV27 and TRBJ2-7, with D perhaps TRBD1 (6 bases). The CDR3 covers 13 residues. The V gene's germline CDR1 is MNHEY and CDR2 SMNVEV (reference sequence). V lost 8 bases and J 0 bases, leaving 11 bases between the germline ends. DNA of the CDR3: TGTGCCAGCCGGGACACCGACTCCTACGAGCAGTACTTC. The encoded protein is CASRDTDSYEQYF.

This sequence joins TRBV4-1 and TRBJ1-1; TRBD1 aligns across 9 bases. The CDR3 contains 17 residues. Germline CDR1 is MGHRA and CDR2 is YSYEKL. The junction had 9 bases not matched to a gene; V was cut back by 4 bases and J by 0 bases. CDR3 amino acids: CASSLVGDRAMNTEAFF. For the CDR3, the DNA is TGCGCCAGCAGCCTTGTCGGGGACAGGGCGATGAACACTGAAGCTTTCTTT.

J is TRBJ2-6 and V is TRBV27; a possible D gene is TRBD1 (6 bases). The length of the CDR3 is 15 residues. The V gene's germline CDR1 is MNHEY and CDR2 SMNVEV (reference sequence). V dropped 6 bases and J dropped 4 bases, with 13 bases sitting between them. The DNA for the CDR3 is TGTGCCAGCAGCCCACCAGGACAGGGGGCCAACGTCCTGACTTTC. As protein: CASSPPGQGANVLTF.

This chain uses TRBV20-1 with TRBJ1-5; 7 bases line up with TRBD1. J lost 2 bases, V lost 5 bases, and 12 bases had no gene match. The CDR3 is 16 residues long. CDR1 and CDR2 (germline): DFQATT, SNEGSKA (reference sequence). In DNA, the CDR3 is TGCAGTGCTCTAAGGACAGGTCGTACGGGCAATCAGCCCCAGCATTTT. Protein product: CSALRTGRTGNQPQHF.

This clonotype appeared many times. The chain carries TRBV12-3 or TRBV12-4 and TRBJ2-7; 8 bases match TRBD2. Trimming removed 5 bases from V and 1 base from J; junction bases left unmatched: 13. This CDR3 has 17 amino acids. The CDR3 bases are TGTGCCAGCAGTCCGCGGAGAGGGAAGCGGGGGTCCTACGAGCAGTACTTC. It specifies CASSPRRGKRGSYEQYF.

There are a few counts of this clonotype. CDR3 sequence reads: CASSYSGQGTEAFF. DNA of the CDR3: TGTGCCAGCAGTTACTCGGGACAGGGGACTGAAGCTTTCTTT. This chain joins TRBV6-6 and TRBJ1-1; TRBD1 agrees at 10 bases. This CDR3 spans 14 amino acids. Trimming removed 0 bases from V and 5 bases from J; junction bases left unmatched: 0. Germline lookup yields CDR1 MNHNY and CDR2 SVGAGI (reference sequence).

The rearrangement links TRBV20-1 to TRBJ1-6; D call uncertain. The CDR3 has 20 amino acids. Germline V gene sequence: CDR1 DFQATT, CDR2 SNEGSKA (reference sequence). Trimming removed 0 bases at V and 2 bases at J, with 23 bases between. The CDR3, as DNA: TGCAGTGCTAGAGATATCGGTGATGGAGTTTCAGGCCCCTATAATTCACCCCTCCACTTT. It specifies CSARDIGDGVSGPYNSPLHF.

A few counts support this clonotype. CDR3 in DNA: TGTGCCAGCAGAACTAGCGGGGGGGCCGAAAATGAGCAGTTCTTC. Encoded protein: CASRTSGGAENEQFF. This rearrangement joins TRBV12-3 or TRBV12-4 to TRBJ2-1; 13 nucleotides agree with TRBD2. V lost 6 bases to trimming and J lost 7 bases; unmatched junction nucleotides: 6. This CDR3 has 15 residues.

In its sample, this clonotype was seen a few times. This sequence joins TRBV3-1 and TRBJ2-3; a weak D match, TRBD2 (5 bases). The germline CDR1 and CDR2 sequences are LGHDT and YNNKEL (reference sequence). The CDR3 is 17 amino acids. The V end was cut by 2 bases, the J end by 4 bases, with 19 bases between. In DNA form, the CDR3 reads TGTGCCAGCAGCCAATCCGGCACTAGTCTCACGGCAGATACGCAGTATTTT. Protein: CASSQSGTSLTADTQYF.

This clonotype appeared many times. The rearrangement uses TRBV7-9 and TRBJ2-1, with 10 bases lining up with TRBD2. V shed 5 bases, J shed 10 bases, and the junction held 11 bases outside the gene matches. Germline lookup yields CDR1 SEHNR and CDR2 FQNEAQ (reference sequence). This CDR3 is 15 amino acids long. The CDR3 loop reads CASSPGAGGSGEQFF. Here the CDR3 DNA reads TGTGCCAGCAGCCCGGGAGCGGGAGGGAGTGGAGAGCAGTTCTTC.

Details on this clonotype: A much more abundant neighbour one base away suggests this may be a read error. V usage is TRBV29-1 and J usage is TRBJ2-1, with 10 bases lining up with TRBD2. This CDR3 contains 12 residues. Germline loops: CDR1 SQVTM, CDR2 ANQGSEA. This CDR3 is CSVAGGPNGQFF. The CDR3 DNA is TGCAGCGTAGCGGGAGGGCCCAATGGGCAGTTCTTC.

This clonotype was counted a few times. V and J are TRBV7-9 and TRBJ2-7, with a weak D call TRBD1 (7 bases). Germline V gene lookup returns CDR1 SEHNR and CDR2 FQNEAQ (reference sequence). V dropped 6 bases and J dropped 6 bases, with 12 bases sitting between them. The CDR3 runs 12 residues. The CDR3 DNA reads as TGTGCCAGCAGAACCCAGGGGGGCGAGCAGTACTTC. The encoded protein is CASRTQGGEQYF.

This clonotype was detected only a few times. The chain carries TRBV3-1 and TRBJ2-3; TRBD2 agrees at 8 bases. V shed 1 base, J shed 2 bases, and the junction held 5 bases outside the gene matches. Germline loops: CDR1 LGHDT, CDR2 YNNKEL (reference sequence). There are 16 residues in the CDR3. CDR3 sequence reads: CASSQASGGLTDTQYF. The CDR3 nucleotides are TGTGCCAGCAGCCAAGCCAGCGGGGGCCTCACAGATACGCAGTATTTT.

This clonotype was detected only a few times. A much bigger clone sits one base away, suggesting this may be a read error. The chain uses TRBV5-1 and TRBJ2-3, with TRBD2 matching 16 bases. The germline V gene has CDR1 SGHRS and CDR2 YFSETQ. The CDR3 extends over 17 amino acids. CDR3 DNA: TGCGCCAGCAGCACGGGACTAGCGGGGGGGCCGACAGGTACGCAGTATTTT. Its protein product is CASSTGLAGGPTGTQYF.

The table lists this clonotype with a few counts. V usage is TRBV6-5 and J usage is TRBJ2-1; unclear D gene. Germline CDR1 and CDR2: MNHEY and SVGAGI. V dropped 2 bases and J dropped 8 bases, with 13 bases sitting between them. This CDR3 contains 14 residues. The CDR3 bases are TGTGCCAGCAGTTACGTCAATAGTAGGTATGAGCAGTTCTTC. It specifies CASSYVNSRYEQFF.

For this clonotype: A read error may be the cause here, since a much bigger clone is one base away. This chain connects TRBV7-9 to TRBJ2-1; 7 bases are shared with TRBD2. CDR3 length: 16 residues. From germline, CDR1 is SEHNR and CDR2 FQNEAQ (reference sequence). V lost 1 base and J lost 9; bases outside the gene matches: 12. The CDR3 nucleotides are TGTGCCAGCAGCTTAGGGGAGCTCGGCGGGAGTGGTGAGCAGTTCTTC. Its translation is CASSLGELGGSGEQFF.

V is TRBV29-1 and J is TRBJ1-4, with 7 bases that match TRBD1. The CDR3 is made up of 13 amino acids. The V gene end was trimmed by 5 bases and the J gene end by 5 bases; junction bases not matched to a gene: 5. Germline CDR1 reads SQVTM; CDR2 reads ANQGSEA. The CDR3 loop is CSVKDRSNEKLFF. The CDR3 DNA reads as TGCAGCGTTAAGGACAGGAGCAATGAAAAACTGTTTTTT.

The genes are TRBV11-2 and TRBJ2-7, with no clear D. This CDR3 has 12 amino acids. Per germline, CDR1 SGHAT and CDR2 FQNNGV. V lost 4 bases to trimming and J lost 3 bases, with 7 bases between them. CDR3 nucleotide sequence: TGTGCCAGCAGCTCCAAATTCTACGAGCAGTACTTC. Protein sequence: CASSSKFYEQYF.

The chain employs TRBV12-3 or TRBV12-4 and TRBJ2-7, with 11 nucleotides matching TRBD1. The V segment lost 6 bases and the J segment 3 bases; nucleotides outside the gene matches: 7. The length of the CDR3 is 15 residues. CDR3 DNA: TGTGCCAGCAGAATGAGAGGGACAGGGGGCTACGAGCAGTACTTC. Translation: CASRMRGTGGYEQYF.

The sample holds a few counts of this clonotype. The gene calls are TRBV3-1 and TRBJ2-5, with 9 bases lining up with TRBD2. The CDR3 has 15 residues. V was clipped by 6 bases and J by 3 bases; unmatched bases: 8. Germline CDR1 reads LGHDT; CDR2 reads YNNKEL (reference sequence). CDR3 in amino acids: CASSFGPSGKETQYF. CDR3 bases: TGTGCCAGCAGTTTCGGGCCTAGCGGGAAAGAGACCCAGTACTTC.

This clonotype occurred many times. The CDR3 region is CSASQGLSEQYF. CDR3 coding DNA: TGCAGCGCGTCACAGGGGCTTAGCGAGCAGTACTTC. The V call is TRBV29-1, the J call TRBJ2-7, with 7 bases that match TRBD1. The germline V gene encodes CDR1 SQVTM and CDR2 ANQGSEA. V dropped 7 bases and J dropped 6; count of bases not matched to a gene: 9. CDR3 length equals 12 residues.